This T cell receptor beta chain was obtained from a study of human T cells and chemical hapten exposure. As for the study in general: Patch tests containing 0.01% DPC, applied to the upper back, were read at 6 days. Patients were mainly female, each with alopecia areata, totalis or universalis. General observations from the study: Large CDR3 similarity clusters arose significantly more often from expanded TCRs than from controls.

Time point denoted: pre-sensitization, week 0. The treatment denotes: therapeutic diphenylcyclopropenone sensitization with weekly scalp DPC. Blood was drawn before each patch test was applied. Each CDR3 protein is one row after TCRdb ran MiXCR on the RACE reads. The sample includes about 39,000 distinct CDR3 sequences, around 12% of them seen just once. The V and J ends lost 5 bases and 0 bases respectively, with 10 bases between them. Germline V gene lookup returns CDR1 MNHEY and CDR2 SVGEGT. The CDR3 has 14 amino acids. In its sample, this clonotype was seen many times. The antigen remains undetermined.

The sample in question was whole blood, obtained in connection with sensitization to the hapten diphenylcyclopropenone (DPC). This receptor was identified in a woman in her 30s with alopecia areata. Some clones in this sample may be carry-over from other donors' samples. V is TRBV6-2 or TRBV6-3 and J is TRBJ1-1; weak D call: TRBD1 (6 bases). Here the CDR3 reads CASSTGTVNTEAFF. CDR3 bases: TGTGCCAGCAGTACAGGGACGGTGAACACTGAAGCTTTCTTT.